Listed below are T cell receptor beta chains from one sample, sequenced in a study of naive and memory T cell subsets. TCRdb re-derived calls from the UMI-ligation and nested PCR reads in MiXCR, one entry per CDR3 protein. The repertoire holds about 22,000 distinct CDR3 sequences, with approximately 10% as singletons. Sequenced material: central memory CD8+ T cells from blood. Receptor source: a human donor in good health. Each CDR3 is given with its conserved first and last residue. The D gene is left open where the match is weak. Some rows have no size entry. The others give once, few or many, or a class for an expanded clone.

>few|TRBJ1-2|TRBV14|.
TGTGCCAGCAGCCAAGATATCGACCGTTCCCACTATGGCTACACCTTC
CASSQDIDRSHYGYTF
>.|TRBJ1-1|TRBV6-2/TRBV6-3|TRBD1
TGTGCCAGCACCAAGGGACAGGCCTACACTGAAGCTTTCTTT
CASTKGQAYTEAFF
>many|TRBJ2-5|TRBV13|TRBD2
TGTGCCAGCAGCCCGCCGGCGGGAGTCTTGGAGACCCAGTACTTC
CASSPPAGVLETQYF
>many|TRBJ2-7|TRBV29-1|.
TGCAGCGTTGAAGGGGTACCCGACTACGAGCAGTACTTC
CSVEGVPDYEQYF
>.|TRBJ2-2|TRBV11-3|TRBD1
TGTGCCAGCAGCCCACCGGGACAGGGGAGCACCGGGGAGCTGTTTTTT
CASSPPGQGSTGELFF
>.|TRBJ1-2|TRBV4-3|.
TGCGCCAGCAGCCAAGATAGGGGGTACTCTAACTATGGCTACACCTTC
CASSQDRGYSNYGYTF
>many|TRBJ1-6|TRBV7-9|.
TGTGCCAGCAGCCCAAAAGCCGACTCCTATAATTCACCCCTCCACTTT
CASSPKADSYNSPLHF
>.|TRBJ1-4|TRBV7-6|.
TGTGCCAGCAGCCCGGTTGGGAGTAATGAAAAACTGTTTTTT
CASSPVGSNEKLFF
>.|TRBJ1-1|TRBV7-9|.
TGTGCCAGCAGCTCCAGCATCGTCAAGGACACTGCGAACACTGAAGCTTTCTTT
CASSSSIVKDTANTEAFF
>many|TRBJ2-1|TRBV27|.
TGTGCCAGTTCGGTAATAGGAGACAATGAGCAGTTCTTC
CASSVIGDNEQFF
>many|TRBJ2-7|TRBV6-2/TRBV6-3|TRBD1
TGTGCCAGCAAGTGGGACAGGGGTACCTACGAGCAGTACTTC
CASKWDRGTYEQYF
>.|TRBJ1-3|TRBV2|TRBD1
TGTGCCAGCAGGAGACAGGGGCGCTCTGGAAACACCATATATTTT
CASRRQGRSGNTIYF
>hyperexpanded|TRBJ2-3|TRBV6-2/TRBV6-3|.
TGTGCCAGCAGTTACAGGGACACAGATACGCAGTATTTT
CASSYRDTDTQYF
>once|TRBJ2-2|TRBV7-9|.
TGTGCCAGCAGCACGGGACTTGGCGGGGAGCTGTTTTTT
CASSTGLGGELFF
>few|TRBJ2-3|TRBV7-8|TRBD2
TGTGCCAGCAGCGAAGCATACGGGACTAGCGGGCGAGATACGCAGTATTTT
CASSEAYGTSGRDTQYF
>many|TRBJ2-1|TRBV27|.
TGTGCCAGCAGTCCTTTTGGGGCGGGAAGGTCTCTCGGTGAGCAGTTCTTC
CASSPFGAGRSLGEQFF
>few|TRBJ2-1|TRBV12-3/TRBV12-4|TRBD2
TGTGCCAGCAGTCCCGGGACTAGTTACTACAATGAGCAGTTCTTC
CASSPGTSYYNEQFF
>few|TRBJ1-1|TRBV12-3/TRBV12-4|.
TGTGCCAGCAGCGTAGGAAGGAGCACTGAAGCTTTCTTT
CASSVGRSTEAFF
>few|TRBJ1-1|TRBV12-3/TRBV12-4|.
TGTGCCAGCAGTTCCCAGAACATGAACACTGAAGCTTTCTTT
CASSSQNMNTEAFF
>.|TRBJ2-1|TRBV18|.
TGTGCCAGCTCCCCAGGAGCGTCGGCTGAGCAGTTCTTC
CASSPGASAEQFF
>.|TRBJ2-7|TRBV7-9|.
TGTGCCAGCAGCTCAGGTAGTTCCTACGAGCAGTACTTC
CASSSGSSYEQYF
>.|TRBJ2-1|TRBV30|.
TGTGCCTGGAGTCCCTCCGGGGGCTCCTACAATGAGCAGTTCTTC
CAWSPSGGSYNEQFF
>many|TRBJ2-1|TRBV9|TRBD2
TGTGCCAGCAGCGTAGGCGTAGCGGGAGTTGTTGCTGAGCAGTTCTTC
CASSVGVAGVVAEQFF
>.|TRBJ2-7|TRBV6-5|TRBD1
TGTGCCAGCAGGAGAGAACAGGGGATACACGAGCAGTACTTC
CASRREQGIHEQYF
>few|TRBJ2-7|TRBV29-1|.
TGCAGCGCTCTCTCGGACTCCCGCTACGAGCAGTACTTC
CSALSDSRYEQYF
>few|TRBJ1-1|TRBV7-9|.
TGTGCCAGCAGCCCGCAAATCCCCGCTGAAGCTTTCTTT
CASSPQIPAEAFF
>many|TRBJ1-5|TRBV27|.
TGTGCCAGCAGTTTTCGGAGCAATCAGCCCCAGCATTTT
CASSFRSNQPQHF
>few|TRBJ2-1|TRBV11-2|.
TGTGCCATCCAAGCGAGGAGCTCCTACAATGAGCAGTTCTTC
CAIQARSSYNEQFF
>many|TRBJ2-7|TRBV4-3|TRBD1
TGCGCCAGCAGCCCAGGGACAGGGGTTTCCGACGAGCAGTACTTC
CASSPGTGVSDEQYF
>many|TRBJ2-3|TRBV20-1|.
TGCAGTGCTAAGTGGGTGCGGGAATGGTCAGATACGCAGTATTTT
CSAKWVREWSDTQYF
>many|TRBJ2-1|TRBV4-3|TRBD1
TGCGCCAGCAGCGAAGGGACAGGCCATGAGCAGTTCTTC
CASSEGTGHEQFF
>.|TRBJ2-1|TRBV7-8|TRBD2
TGTGCCAGCAGCTCAATTAGCGGGAGGTTCTATGAGCAGTTCTTC
CASSSISGRFYEQFF
>.|TRBJ2-3|TRBV7-9|TRBD2
TGTGCCAGCAGCTTATCAGCGGGAGGGAGCACAGATACGCAGTATTTT
CASSLSAGGSTDTQYF
>many|TRBJ1-4|TRBV15|.
TGTGCCACCAGCAGCGAAGGTGGGGGGGTAGGGAATGAAAAACTGTTTTTT
CATSSEGGGVGNEKLFF
>many|TRBJ2-1|TRBV3-1|.
TGTGCCAGCAGCCTCGGGACTGACTACAATGAGCAGTTCTTC
CASSLGTDYNEQFF
>many|TRBJ2-7|TRBV12-3/TRBV12-4|.
TGTGCCAGCACCAGCGACGGGTACGAGCAGTACTTC
CASTSDGYEQYF
>many|TRBJ2-1|TRBV28|TRBD2
TGTGCCAGCAGTCTAAGCGGGAGTGGAGGCTACAATGAGCAGTTCTTC
CASSLSGSGGYNEQFF
>.|TRBJ2-7|TRBV27|.
TGTGCCAGCAGTTTAAGCCAGGGTCCAGATAACGAGCAGTACTTC
CASSLSQGPDNEQYF
>many|TRBJ2-1|TRBV6-5|TRBD2
TGTGCCAGCAAACCGGGACTAGGGGAGTGGAATGAGCAGTTCTTC
CASKPGLGEWNEQFF
>.|TRBJ2-3|TRBV6-1|TRBD1
TGTGCCAGCAGTGTAAGACAGGGGAAAGTAACAGATACGCAGTATTTT
CASSVRQGKVTDTQYF
>.|TRBJ2-2|TRBV5-6|.
TGTGCCAGCAGCCCACCCACCGGGGAGCTGTTTTTT
CASSPPTGELFF
>few|TRBJ2-1|TRBV7-6|.
TGTGCCAGCAGCTTAGATTGGGGGAGCTTCAACAATGAGCAGTTCTTC
CASSLDWGSFNNEQFF
>many|TRBJ2-3|TRBV3-1|TRBD2
TGTGCCAGCAGCCAAGACTTTCCAGCGGGGGTCACAGATACGCAGTATTTT
CASSQDFPAGVTDTQYF
>few|TRBJ1-2|TRBV4-1|.
TGCGCCAGCAGCCCACAGGTCTTAGGCGGCTACACCTTC
CASSPQVLGGYTF
>few|TRBJ1-1|TRBV6-1|.
TGTGCCAGCAGCCAAAATCCCCTGGAAGCTTTCTTT
CASSQNPLEAFF
>few|TRBJ1-1|TRBV3-1|.
TGTGCCAGCAGCCAAGTCCCGTCTCTTGAAGCTTTCTTT
CASSQVPSLEAFF